Following are 18 T cell receptor beta chains from one sample sequenced in a study of T cells in Graves' hyperthyroidism and ophthalmopathy. Authors of the study amplified TCR beta CDR3 regions from RNA transcripts. HTBI primers drove first-round RT-PCR of the TCR CDR3. TCRdb passed the multiplex PCR reads through MiXCR, listing each CDR3 protein once. Altogether hundreds of thousands of distinct CDR3 sequences are present, roughly 15% being singletons, with the ten largest covering around 4%. The source material was blood. The receptors here all came from a woman aged 40 to 50 with Graves' ophthalmopathy.

There are many counts of this clonotype. The chain uses TRBV2 and TRBJ2-7, with 9 bases identical to TRBD1. This CDR3 region has 13 residues. In germline, CDR1 is SNHLY, CDR2 FYNNEI. The V and J ends lost 7 bases and 5 bases, in that order; junction bases with no gene match: 6. This CDR3 is CASIWGQGNEQYF. The CDR3 nucleotides are TGTGCCAGCATTTGGGGACAGGGTAACGAGCAGTACTTC.

This clonotype has ten or more counts. V usage is TRBV28 and J usage is TRBJ2-7; 7 bases are shared with TRBD2. Trimming took 8 bases from V and 7 from J; bases not matched to a gene: 8. The CDR3 has 12 amino acids. From germline, CDR1 is MDHEN and CDR2 SYDVKM. This chain's CDR3 is CASAGAELEQYF. CDR3 in DNA: TGTGCCAGCGCGGGAGCAGAATTGGAGCAGTACTTC.

This chain joins TRBV20-1 and TRBJ1-2, with D unclear. Germline V gives CDR1 DFQATT, CDR2 SNEGSKA (reference sequence). This CDR3 contains 14 residues. Trimming shortened V by 1 base and J by 1 base, and 10 bases separated the two germline ends. CDR3 bases: TGCAGTGCTAGAGTGGTTTCCATTAACTATGGCTACACCTTC. It specifies CSARVVSINYGYTF.

This clonotype has only a few counts. V is TRBV6-1 and J is TRBJ1-1; perhaps TRBD1 as D (6 bases). Germline assignment: CDR1 MNHNS and CDR2 SASEGT. CDR3 length equals 16 residues. V lost 6 bases and J 3 bases, leaving 20 bases between the germline ends. CDR3 amino acids: CASRLTTKGEDTEAFF. In nucleotides, the CDR3 is TGTGCCAGCAGACTAACGACAAAGGGGGAGGACACTGAAGCTTTCTTT.

This clonotype was seen at least ten times. CDR3 bases: TGTGCCAGCAGTGAAGCGGGGGGAATGAACACTGAAGCTTTCTTT. Translation: CASSEAGGMNTEAFF. The chain is built from TRBV6-1 and TRBJ1-1; TRBD1 is a possible D gene (5 bases). Germline values: CDR1 MNHNS, CDR2 SASEGT. The CDR3 consists of 15 residues. Trimming cost V 0 bases and J 0 bases, with 8 bases left between them.

This clonotype appeared a few times. The rearrangement joins TRBV3-1 to TRBJ2-5; 9 bases are shared with TRBD1. The CDR3 consists of 16 residues. Losses at the gene ends were 4 bases for V and 7 bases for J; bases not matched to a gene: 13. Germline lookup yields CDR1 LGHDT and CDR2 YNNKEL (reference sequence). DNA of the CDR3: TGTGCCAGCAGCCCGCCGGGACAGGGCACCCCCGCGACCCAGTACTTC. It is translated as CASSPPGQGTPATQYF.

In this sample, this clonotype turned up many times. The rearrangement links TRBV9 to TRBJ2-2, with 11 bases matching TRBD2. The CDR3 is made up of 14 amino acids. Germline V gene sequence: CDR1 SGDLS, CDR2 YYNGEE. The trim removed 4 bases at V and 4 bases at J, leaving 0 bases unmatched. This CDR3 is CASSTSGSTGELFF. The CDR3 DNA is TGTGCCAGCAGCACTAGCGGGAGCACCGGGGAGCTGTTTTTT.

This clonotype has more than one count but fewer than ten. This rearrangement joins TRBV5-5 to TRBJ2-1; 9 bases align to TRBD1. With 1 base clipped from V and 8 bases from J, the junction kept 7 bases outside the gene matches. This CDR3 is 15 amino acids long. The germline CDR1 and CDR2 sequences are SGHKS and YYEKEE (reference sequence). The CDR3 sequence is CASSLMGQGLDEQFF. Here the CDR3 DNA reads TGTGCCAGCAGCTTGATGGGACAGGGTTTAGATGAGCAGTTCTTC.

This clonotype was detected only a few times. This chain links TRBV7-3 with TRBJ2-7, with a tentative D call TRBD2 (5 bases). The CDR3 loop spans 13 amino acids. Germline CDR1 and CDR2: SGHTA and FQGTGA. V was cut by 5 bases and J by 6 bases, with 14 bases left in between. Here the CDR3 reads CASSPVTAGEQYF. CDR3 DNA sequence: TGTGCCAGCAGCCCGGTTACGGCGGGCGAGCAGTACTTC. Complete variable domain (other parts from reference TRBV7-3 and TRBJ2-7): GAGVSQTPSNKVTEKGKYVELRCDPISGHTALYWYRQSLGQGPEFLIYFQGTGAADDSGLPNDRFFAVRPEGSVSTLKIQRTERGDSAVYLCASSPVTAGEQYFGPGTRLTVT.

This clonotype appeared many times. The chain is built from TRBV7-2 and TRBJ2-5; weak D call: TRBD2 (5 bases). Germline lookup yields CDR1 SGHTA and CDR2 FQGNSA. V lost 5 bases and J 5 bases, leaving 18 bases between the germline ends. This CDR3 is 15 amino acids long. CDR3 nucleotide sequence: TGTGCCAGCAGCCTAAGGGTGGCGGGTCTGGAGACCCAGTACTTC. Protein sequence: CASSLRVAGLETQYF.

At least ten counts were recorded for this clonotype. The chain uses TRBV28 and TRBJ2-7; D is uncertain. The CDR3 length is 11 residues. CDR1 is MDHEN, CDR2 SYDVKM, per germline. The V and J ends lost 9 bases and 1 base respectively, with 7 bases between them. The CDR3 sequence: CARARSYEQYF. The CDR3 region has the DNA TGTGCCAGGGCGAGGTCCTACGAGCAGTACTTC.

This clonotype was counted many times. The chain employs TRBV19 and TRBJ2-2; 11 nucleotides match TRBD1. This CDR3 is built from 15 residues. In germline, CDR1 is LNHDA, CDR2 SQIVND (reference sequence). V was pared by 7 bases and J by 7 bases, with 8 bases of the junction left unmatched. DNA of the CDR3: TGTGCCAGTACCTCCGGACAGGGGGCACACGGGGAGCTGTTTTTT. Protein sequence: CASTSGQGAHGELFF. Filled out from reference TRBV19 and TRBJ2-2, the complete variable domain reads DGGITQSPKYLFRKEGQNVTLSCEQNLNHDAMYWYRQDPGQGLRLIYYSQIVNDFQKGDIAEGYSVSREKKESFPLTVTSAQKNPTAFYLCASTSGQGAHGELFFGEGSRLTVL.

This clonotype was counted many times. The gene calls are TRBV30 and TRBJ1-5; D call uncertain. Germline CDR1 is GTSNPN and CDR2 is SVGIG (reference sequence). Trimming took off 0 bases at V and 6 bases at J, with 12 bases between the two ends. CDR3 length equals 14 residues. The CDR3 sequence: CAWSVQGRIQPQHF. The DNA for the CDR3 is TGTGCCTGGAGTGTACAAGGCAGAATTCAGCCCCAGCATTTT. Combining the CDR3 with reference TRBV30 and TRBJ1-5 gives the whole variable domain SQTIHQWPATLVQPVGSPLSLECTVEGTSNPNLYWYRQAAGRGLQLLFYSVGIGQISSEVPQNLSASRPQDRQFILSSKKLLLSDSGFYLCAWSVQGRIQPQHFGDGTRLSIL.

This clonotype was seen at least ten times. V usage is TRBV6-1 and J usage is TRBJ2-2; D is undetermined. The CDR3 runs 13 residues. V was cut by 6 bases and J by 4 bases, with 9 bases left in between. Germline V lookup: CDR1 MNHNS, CDR2 SASEGT. CDR3 loop: CASRPSGTGELFF. In DNA form, the CDR3 reads TGTGCCAGCAGGCCTTCAGGCACCGGGGAGCTGTTTTTT.

This clonotype was recorded at least ten times. The V call is TRBV13, the J call TRBJ2-5, with D possibly being TRBD1 or TRBD2 (6 bases each). This CDR3 is 14 amino acids long. The ends were cut back, 7 bases at V and 1 base at J, with 13 bases in the middle. Germline CDR1 reads PRHDT; CDR2 reads FYEKMQ (reference sequence). CDR3 residues: CASTRRGPQETQYF. The DNA of the CDR3 is TGTGCCAGCACCCGACGGGGGCCCCAAGAGACCCAGTACTTC.

This chain links TRBV28 with TRBJ1-2; D remains ambiguous. Germline V gene sequence: CDR1 MDHEN, CDR2 SYDVKM. V was clipped by 6 bases and J by 4 bases, with 15 bases between them. This CDR3 comprises 14 residues. For the CDR3, the DNA is TGTGCCAGCAGACCCGGGCTGGGCGCCTATGGCTACACCTTC. Its protein product is CASRPGLGAYGYTF.

This clonotype has at least ten counts. The chain couples TRBV19 to TRBJ1-2; D is unresolved. Trimming removed 8 bases at V and 4 bases at J, with 11 bases between. There are 12 residues in the CDR3. Per germline, CDR1 LNHDA and CDR2 SQIVND (reference sequence). Here the CDR3 reads CASGDVIYGYTF. CDR3 nucleotides: TGTGCCAGTGGAGACGTAATCTATGGCTACACCTTC.

This clonotype has ten or more counts. DNA of the CDR3: TGTGCCAGCAGTTCCTTAGCAGGGGCGGGTGGCTACACCTTC. Protein product: CASSSLAGAGGYTF. This sequence joins TRBV6-5 and TRBJ1-2; the D gene is possibly TRBD1 (6 bases). Germline V gives CDR1 MNHEY, CDR2 SVGAGI. V dropped 4 bases and J dropped 7 bases, with 16 bases sitting between them. CDR3 length: 14 amino acids.